This T cell receptor (beta chain) was sequenced in a study of blood T cell repertoires in COVID-19. Study-wide background: The origin of the acute and convalescent COVID-19 samples was the United States, Italy and Spain. PBMCs, B-cell-depleted T cells, or T cells provided the cDNA or gDNA that made up the material.

In the authors' methods: It was from reference gene primer amplification that nucleated cell counts were estimated. TCRdb's copy holds only in-frame clones and misses some; the assay was immunoSEQ multiplex PCR. That table furnishes V, J and clone size, whereas the DNA furnished D and trimming. The table lists 70,000 to 80,000 clones, about 81% of them singletons, with about an eighth in the top ten. The receptor was derived from a woman older than 75 with acute or convalescent COVID-19. The sequenced sample consisted of peripheral blood.

The chain's CDR3 is CASSESSGATEAFF. The CDR3 DNA sequence: TGCGCCAGCAGTGAGTCCTCAGGGGCCACTGAAGCTTTCTTT. This rearrangement joins TRBV10-1 to TRBJ1-1; a weak D match, TRBD1 (6 bases). The CDR3 consists of 14 residues. The germline V and J ends were trimmed by 0 bases and 4 bases, with 9 bases remaining between them. Germline CDR1 reads WNHNN; CDR2 reads SYGVQD (reference sequence).